These T cell receptor beta chains were read from a single sample in a study of cytomegalovirus exposure and HLA in healthy donors. Assay used: immunoSEQ multiplex PCR; TCRdb lists only in-frame clones, some missing. The sample shows 95,000 to 100,000 clones, 65% to 80% of them seen only once. The sequencing input was PBMCs. The receptors originated from a man in his forties or fifties in good health and CMV-seronegative. Each CDR3 is given with its conserved first and last residue. The D gene is left open where the match is weak. Some rows mark clone size as missing; the rest say once, few, many or name a class of expanded clone.

D gene: -
clone size: -
J gene: TRBJ2-5
V gene: TRBV9
CDR3 DNA: TGTGCCAGCAGCGTAGCTCCACAGGGCGGGGAGACCCAGTACTTC
CDR3 protein: CASSVAPQGGETQYF

D gene: -
clone size: -
J gene: TRBJ2-3
V gene: TRBV10-1
CDR3 DNA: TGCGCCAGCAGTGAAGGGGGGGTAGATACGCAGTATTTT
CDR3 protein: CASSEGGVDTQYF

D gene: TRBD1
clone size: -
J gene: TRBJ2-7
V gene: TRBV7-2
CDR3 DNA: TGTGCCAGCAGCACACGACAGGGAACCCTATACGAGCAGTACTTC
CDR3 protein: CASSTRQGTLYEQYF

D gene: TRBD1
clone size: -
J gene: TRBJ2-6
V gene: TRBV14
CDR3 DNA: TGTGCCAGCAGCCAAGGTGCGCAGGGGGAACGCTCTGGGGCCAACGTCCTGACTTTC
CDR3 protein: CASSQGAQGERSGANVLTF

D gene: -
clone size: -
J gene: TRBJ1-1
V gene: TRBV7-6
CDR3 DNA: TGTGCCAGCAGCCCCGGGCCTGGGGAGGGGAACACTGAAGCTTTCTTT
CDR3 protein: CASSPGPGEGNTEAFF

D gene: -
clone size: -
J gene: TRBJ1-1
V gene: TRBV18
CDR3 DNA: TGTGCCAGCTCACCTAATCACCGGGACACTGAAGCTTTCTTT
CDR3 protein: CASSPNHRDTEAFF

D gene: -
clone size: -
J gene: TRBJ1-5
V gene: TRBV18
CDR3 DNA: TGTGCCAGCTCTCAGATGGTTAGCAATCAGCCCCAGCATTTT
CDR3 protein: CASSQMVSNQPQHF

D gene: -
clone size: -
J gene: TRBJ2-5
V gene: TRBV5-1
CDR3 DNA: TGCGCCAGCAGCTTGACTACCCAGCGAGAGACCCAGTACTTC
CDR3 protein: CASSLTTQRETQYF

D gene: -
clone size: few
J gene: TRBJ2-7
V gene: TRBV5-6
CDR3 DNA: TGTGCCAGCAGCCTCGGGACTGTCTACGAGCAGTACTTC
CDR3 protein: CASSLGTVYEQYF

D gene: -
clone size: once
J gene: TRBJ1-3
V gene: TRBV13
CDR3 DNA: TGTGCCAGCAGCCCCCGAGGAGGAAACACCATATATTTT
CDR3 protein: CASSPRGGNTIYF

D gene: -
clone size: -
J gene: TRBJ1-5
V gene: TRBV28
CDR3 DNA: TGTGCCAGCAGGCCATGGACAAGCAATCAGCCCCAGCATTTT
CDR3 protein: CASRPWTSNQPQHF

D gene: -
clone size: once
J gene: TRBJ2-3
V gene: TRBV5-1
CDR3 DNA: TGTGCCAGCAGCTTACAGGGTAACACAGATACGCAGTATTTT
CDR3 protein: CASSLQGNTDTQYF

D gene: -
clone size: -
J gene: TRBJ2-1
V gene: TRBV6-1
CDR3 DNA: TGTGCCAGCAGCTATGGTTATGAGCAGTTCTTC
CDR3 protein: CASSYGYEQFF

D gene: -
clone size: -
J gene: TRBJ2-2
V gene: TRBV23-1
CDR3 DNA: TGCGCCAGCGGTGCGTTGGAGGCGAACACCGGGGAGCTGTTTTTT
CDR3 protein: CASGALEANTGELFF

D gene: -
clone size: -
J gene: TRBJ2-1
V gene: TRBV11-2
CDR3 DNA: TGTGCCAGCAGCCCCCTTGGGCTACATGAGCAGTTCTTC
CDR3 protein: CASSPLGLHEQFF

D gene: -
clone size: few
J gene: TRBJ2-2
V gene: TRBV30
CDR3 DNA: TGTGGGTGGGATAGGGACTTTAACACCGGGGAGCTGTTTTTT
CDR3 protein: CGWDRDFNTGELFF

D gene: TRBD1
clone size: -
J gene: TRBJ2-1
V gene: TRBV11-2
CDR3 DNA: TGTGCCAGCAGCTCGGGACAGCCCGACAATGAGCAGTTCTTC
CDR3 protein: CASSSGQPDNEQFF

D gene: -
clone size: -
J gene: TRBJ1-1
V gene: TRBV7-8
CDR3 DNA: TGTGCCAGCAGCTCCAGCGAGATGAACACTGAAGCTTTCTTT
CDR3 protein: CASSSSEMNTEAFF